A few counts support the clone carrying this T cell receptor beta chain. The antigen remains unidentified. Scientists made TCR beta libraries using quantitative 5'-RACE with molecular barcodes. TCRdb processed the 5' RACE reads anew with MiXCR; each CDR3 protein has one entry. The data hold around 890,000 distinct CDR3 sequences, with approximately 10% observed a single time. The sample comes from a study of CD8 T cells in ankylosing spondylitis. Findings of the study overall: Matched ankylosing spondylitis synovial fluid reportedly contained a significantly enriched population of disease-linked clones. Clones that were linked to disease were CD8+ and were relatively rare in peripheral blood. Past research had described some motif variants in reactive arthritis synovial fluid and blood. Ankylosing spondylitis blood seemed to carry a telltale TCR beta motif made of roughly 8 highly homologous variants.

The V gene's germline CDR1 is DFQATT and CDR2 SNEGSKA (reference sequence). The V and J ends lost 3 bases and 4 bases, in that order; junction bases with no gene match: 6. CDR3 length: 15 residues. Sequenced material: blood, either unsorted or a sorted T cell fraction (not recorded which). The sequence came from a male donor with ankylosing spondylitis. The chain uses TRBV20-1 and TRBJ2-3, with 11 bases matching TRBD2. In DNA form, the CDR3 reads TGCAGTGCTAGGTTTAGCGGGGGGGCATCAGATACGCAGTATTTT. Translation gives CSARFSGGASDTQYF.